A single T cell receptor (beta chain) is shown here with its context. This specimen belongs to a study of control samples from healthy donors and cancer patients. Method: immunoSEQ multiplex PCR; TCRdb's copy keeps in-frame clones and lacks some. The profile shows about 76,000 clones, around 86% of them singletons. Sequencing input: PBMCs. This receptor was identified in a woman aged 45-65 years with colorectal cancer.

The CDR3 DNA reads as TGTGCCAGTAGTATTAAGAGGACTCTCTCTGGAAACACCATATATTTT. Amino acid sequence: CASSIKRTLSGNTIYF. The gene calls are TRBV19 and TRBJ1-3; D is undetermined. The CDR3 has 16 residues. V gave up 3 bases and J gave up 0 bases, with 12 bases separating them. The V gene's germline CDR1 is LNHDA and CDR2 SQIVND (reference sequence).